This T cell receptor (beta chain) appears in the sequencing data of a study of shared clonotypes between healthy human individuals. Germline values: CDR1 MNHEY, CDR2 SMNVEV (reference sequence). V was trimmed by 2 bases and J by 7 bases, leaving 12 bases between them. This CDR3 comprises 14 residues. Clones were read by immunoSEQ multiplex PCR, and TCRdb kept only the in-frame ones, dropping some. The table has millions of clones, over 85% seen once. This TCR derives from a man aged 18 to 35 in good health. Sequencing was performed on naive CD4+ T cells sorted from blood. Regarding subset: CD45RA+ positively selected. The V and J genes are TRBV27 and TRBJ1-5; TRBD1 is a possible D gene (6 bases). CDR3 region: CASSLMTGTQPQHF. CDR3 sequence (DNA): TGTGCCAGCAGTTTAATGACAGGTACCCAGCCCCAGCATTTT.